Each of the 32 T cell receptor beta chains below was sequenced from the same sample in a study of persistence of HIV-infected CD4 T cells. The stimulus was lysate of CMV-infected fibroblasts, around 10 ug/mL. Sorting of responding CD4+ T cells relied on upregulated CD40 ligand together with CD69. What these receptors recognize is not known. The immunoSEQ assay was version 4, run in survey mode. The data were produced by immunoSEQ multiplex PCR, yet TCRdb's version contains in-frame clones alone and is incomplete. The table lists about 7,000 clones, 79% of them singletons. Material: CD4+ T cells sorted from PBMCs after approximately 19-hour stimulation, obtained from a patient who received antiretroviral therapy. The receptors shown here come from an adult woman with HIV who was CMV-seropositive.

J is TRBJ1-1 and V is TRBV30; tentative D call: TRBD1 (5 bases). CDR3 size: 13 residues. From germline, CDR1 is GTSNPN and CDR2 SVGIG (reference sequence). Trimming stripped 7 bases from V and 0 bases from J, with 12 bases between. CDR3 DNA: TGTGCCTTAACGGGGCAGCTGAACACTGAAGCTTTCTTT. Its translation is CALTGQLNTEAFF.

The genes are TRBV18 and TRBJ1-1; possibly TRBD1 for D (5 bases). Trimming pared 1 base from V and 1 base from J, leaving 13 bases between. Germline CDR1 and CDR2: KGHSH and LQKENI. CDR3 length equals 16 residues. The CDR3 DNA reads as TGTGCCAGCTCACCACGGTTAGGGGCCCAGAACACTGAAGCTTTCTTT. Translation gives CASSPRLGAQNTEAFF.

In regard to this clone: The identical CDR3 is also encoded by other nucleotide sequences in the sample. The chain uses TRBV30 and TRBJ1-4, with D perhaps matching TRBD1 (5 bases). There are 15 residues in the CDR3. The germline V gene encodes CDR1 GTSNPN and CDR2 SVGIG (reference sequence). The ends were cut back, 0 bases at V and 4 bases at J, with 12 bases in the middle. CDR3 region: CAWSVGQGGNEKLFF. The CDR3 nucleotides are TGTGCCTGGAGTGTAGGTCAGGGAGGTAATGAAAAACTGTTTTTT. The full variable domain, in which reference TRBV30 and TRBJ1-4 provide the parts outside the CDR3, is SQTIHQWPATLVQPVGSPLSLECTVEGTSNPNLYWYRQAAGRGLQLLFYSVGIGQISSEVPQNLSASRPQDRQFILSSKKLLLSDSGFYLCAWSVGQGGNEKLFFGSGTQLSVL.

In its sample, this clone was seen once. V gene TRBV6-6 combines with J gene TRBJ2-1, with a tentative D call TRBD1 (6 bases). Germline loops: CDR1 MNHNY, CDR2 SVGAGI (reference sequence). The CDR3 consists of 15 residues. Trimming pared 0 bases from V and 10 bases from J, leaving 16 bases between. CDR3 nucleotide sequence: TGTGCCAGCAGTTACTCGACAGGTCTCATCGGGGAGCAGTTCTTC. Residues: CASSYSTGLIGEQFF.

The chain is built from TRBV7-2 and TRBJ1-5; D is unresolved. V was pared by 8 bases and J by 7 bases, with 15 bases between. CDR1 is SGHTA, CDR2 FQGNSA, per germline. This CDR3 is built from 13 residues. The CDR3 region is CASSIDINQPQHF. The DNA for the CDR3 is TGTGCCAGCTCGATAGATATTAACCAGCCCCAGCATTTT.

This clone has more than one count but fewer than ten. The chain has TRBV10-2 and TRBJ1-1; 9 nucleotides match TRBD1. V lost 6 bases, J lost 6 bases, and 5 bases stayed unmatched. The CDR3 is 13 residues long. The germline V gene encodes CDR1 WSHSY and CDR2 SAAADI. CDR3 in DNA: TGCGCCAGCAGACGGGACAGGGAGGCTGAAGCTTTCTTT. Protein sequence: CASRRDREAEAFF.

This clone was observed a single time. CDR3 DNA: TGCAGCGCACAGGGTTCTAGGACTGAAGCTTTCTTT. Translated, it gives CSAQGSRTEAFF. The chain carries TRBV29-1 and TRBJ1-1, with a weak D call TRBD1 (6 bases). Germline lookup yields CDR1 SQVTM and CDR2 ANQGSEA. V was cut by 7 bases and J by 5 bases, with 14 bases left in between. The CDR3 totals 12 residues.

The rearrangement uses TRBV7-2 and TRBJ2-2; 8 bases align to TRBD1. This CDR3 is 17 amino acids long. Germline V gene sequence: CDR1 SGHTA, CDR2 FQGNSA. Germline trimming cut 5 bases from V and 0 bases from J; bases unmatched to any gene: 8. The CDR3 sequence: CASSPSSDRANTGELFF. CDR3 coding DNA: TGTGCCAGCAGCCCCTCTTCGGACAGGGCGAACACCGGGGAGCTGTTTTTT.

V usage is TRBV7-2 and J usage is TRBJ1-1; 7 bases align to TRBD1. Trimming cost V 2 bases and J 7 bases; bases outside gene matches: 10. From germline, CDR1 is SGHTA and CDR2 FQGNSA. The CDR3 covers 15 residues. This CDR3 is CASSLKSRGLGEAFF. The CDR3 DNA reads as TGTGCCAGCAGCTTAAAATCAAGGGGGCTCGGTGAAGCTTTCTTT.

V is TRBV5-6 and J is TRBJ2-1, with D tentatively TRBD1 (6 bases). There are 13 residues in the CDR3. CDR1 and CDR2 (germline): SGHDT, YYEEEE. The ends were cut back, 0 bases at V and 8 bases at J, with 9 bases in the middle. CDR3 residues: CASSLGRGHEQFF. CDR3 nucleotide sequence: TGTGCCAGCAGCTTGGGCAGGGGCCATGAGCAGTTCTTC. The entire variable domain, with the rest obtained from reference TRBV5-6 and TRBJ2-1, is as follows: DAGVTQSPTHLIKTRGQQVTLRCSPKSGHDTVSWYQQALGQGPQFIFQYYEEEERQRGNFPDRFSGHQFPNYSSELNVNALLLGDSALYLCASSLGRGHEQFFGPGTRLTVL.

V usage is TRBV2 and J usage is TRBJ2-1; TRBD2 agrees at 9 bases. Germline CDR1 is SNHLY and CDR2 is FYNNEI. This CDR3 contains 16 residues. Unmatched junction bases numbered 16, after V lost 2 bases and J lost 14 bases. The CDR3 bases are TGTGCCAGCAGTGAAAGGCGCCCGGCAAGAGCGGGAGGAAAGTTCTTC. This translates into CASSERRPARAGGKFF.

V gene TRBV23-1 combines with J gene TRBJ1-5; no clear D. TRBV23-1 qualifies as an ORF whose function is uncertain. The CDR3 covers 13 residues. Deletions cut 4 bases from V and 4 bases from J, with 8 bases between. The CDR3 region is CASSRPSNQPQHF. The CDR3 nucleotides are TGCGCCAGCAGTCGCCCGTCTAATCAGCCCCAGCATTTT.

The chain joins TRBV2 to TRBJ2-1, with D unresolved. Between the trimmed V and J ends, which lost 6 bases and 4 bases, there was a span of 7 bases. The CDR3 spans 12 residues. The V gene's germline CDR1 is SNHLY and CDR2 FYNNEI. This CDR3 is CASRDQYNEQFF. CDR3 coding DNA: TGTGCCAGCAGAGACCAATACAATGAGCAGTTCTTC.

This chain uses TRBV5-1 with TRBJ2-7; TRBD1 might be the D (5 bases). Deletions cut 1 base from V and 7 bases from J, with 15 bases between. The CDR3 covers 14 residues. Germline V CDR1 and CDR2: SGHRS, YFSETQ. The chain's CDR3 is CASSLMMGSGEQYF. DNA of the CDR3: TGCGCCAGCAGCTTGATGATGGGTTCAGGGGAGCAGTACTTC. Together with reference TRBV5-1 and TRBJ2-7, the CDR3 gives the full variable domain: KAGVTQTPRYLIKTRGQQVTLSCSPISGHRSVSWYQQTPGQGLQFLFEYFSETQRNKGNFPGRFSGRQFSNSRSEMNVSTLELGDSALYLCASSLMMGSGEQYFGPGTRLTVT.

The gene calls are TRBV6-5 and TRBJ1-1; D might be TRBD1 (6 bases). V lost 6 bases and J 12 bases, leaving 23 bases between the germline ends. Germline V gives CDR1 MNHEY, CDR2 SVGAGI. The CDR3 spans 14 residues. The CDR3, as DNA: TGTGCCAGCAGGCCCACTGGGGGCGAGGGGCGGTCTTTCTTT. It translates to CASRPTGGEGRSFF.

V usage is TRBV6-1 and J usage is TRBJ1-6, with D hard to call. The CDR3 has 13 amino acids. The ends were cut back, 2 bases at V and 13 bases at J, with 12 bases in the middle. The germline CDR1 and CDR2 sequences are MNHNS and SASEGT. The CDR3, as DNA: TGTGCCAGCAGTGAAAGAAGGTGGGCGCCCCTCCACTTT. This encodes CASSERRWAPLHF.

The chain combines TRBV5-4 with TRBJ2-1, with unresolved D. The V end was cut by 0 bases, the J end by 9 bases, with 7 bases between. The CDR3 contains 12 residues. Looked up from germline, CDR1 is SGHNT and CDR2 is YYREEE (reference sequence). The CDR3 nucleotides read TGTGCCAGCAGCTTGGTAGGTGGTGAGCAGTTCTTC. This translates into CASSLVGGEQFF.

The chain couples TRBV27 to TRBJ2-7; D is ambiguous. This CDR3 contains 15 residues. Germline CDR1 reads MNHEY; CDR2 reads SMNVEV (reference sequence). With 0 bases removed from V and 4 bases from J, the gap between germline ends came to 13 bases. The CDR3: CASSLSDKGPYEQYF. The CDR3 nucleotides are TGTGCCAGCAGTTTATCCGACAAGGGCCCGTACGAGCAGTACTTC.

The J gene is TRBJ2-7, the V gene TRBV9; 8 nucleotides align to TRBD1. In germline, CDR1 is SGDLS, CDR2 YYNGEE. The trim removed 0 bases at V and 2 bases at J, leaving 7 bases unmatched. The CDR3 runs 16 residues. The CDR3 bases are TGTGCCAGCAGCGTAGAGGCAGGACAGGGTACCTACGAGCAGTACTTC. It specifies CASSVEAGQGTYEQYF.

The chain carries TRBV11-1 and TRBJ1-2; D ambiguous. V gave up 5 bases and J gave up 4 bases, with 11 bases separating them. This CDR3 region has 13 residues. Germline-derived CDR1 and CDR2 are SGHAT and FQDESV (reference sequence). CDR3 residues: CASSPTFSYGYTF. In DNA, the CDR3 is TGTGCCAGCAGCCCGACGTTTAGCTATGGCTACACCTTC. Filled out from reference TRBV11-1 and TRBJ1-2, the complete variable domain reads EAEVAQSPRYKITEKSQAVAFWCDPISGHATLYWYRQILGQGPELLVQFQDESVVDDSQLPKDRFSAERLKGVDSTLKIQPAELGDSAMYLCASSPTFSYGYTFGSGTRLTVV.

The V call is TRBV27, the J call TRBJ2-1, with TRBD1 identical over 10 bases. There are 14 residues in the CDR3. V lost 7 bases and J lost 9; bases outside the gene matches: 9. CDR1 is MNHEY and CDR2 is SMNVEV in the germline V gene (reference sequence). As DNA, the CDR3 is TGTGCCAGCAACTCGAGGGACAGGGGCACTGAGCAGTTCTTC. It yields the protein CASNSRDRGTEQFF.

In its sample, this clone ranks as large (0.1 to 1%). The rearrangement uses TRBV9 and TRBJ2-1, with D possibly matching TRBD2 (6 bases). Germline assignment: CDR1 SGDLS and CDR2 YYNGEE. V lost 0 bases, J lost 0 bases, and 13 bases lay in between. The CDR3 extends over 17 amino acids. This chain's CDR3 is CASSVDGGAPSYNEQFF. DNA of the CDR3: TGTGCCAGCAGCGTAGACGGCGGGGCCCCCTCCTACAATGAGCAGTTCTTC.

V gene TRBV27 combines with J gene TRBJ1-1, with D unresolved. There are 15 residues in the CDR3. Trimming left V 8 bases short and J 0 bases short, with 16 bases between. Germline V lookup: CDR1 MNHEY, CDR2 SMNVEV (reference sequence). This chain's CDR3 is CASAKYKSLNTEAFF. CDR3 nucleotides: TGTGCCAGCGCCAAATACAAGTCCCTGAACACTGAAGCTTTCTTT.

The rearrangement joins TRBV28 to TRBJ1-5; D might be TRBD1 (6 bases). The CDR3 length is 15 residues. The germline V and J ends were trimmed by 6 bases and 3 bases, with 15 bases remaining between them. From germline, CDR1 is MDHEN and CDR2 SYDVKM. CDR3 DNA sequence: TGTGCCAGCAGGGGAGAGACAGGACCCAATCAGCCCCAGCATTTT. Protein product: CASRGETGPNQPQHF.

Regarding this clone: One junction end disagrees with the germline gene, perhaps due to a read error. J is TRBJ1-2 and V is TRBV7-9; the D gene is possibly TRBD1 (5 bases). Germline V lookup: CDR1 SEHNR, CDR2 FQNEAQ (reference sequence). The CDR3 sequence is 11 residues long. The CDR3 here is CASSSLQVVDF. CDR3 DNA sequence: TGTGCCAGCAGTTCACTACAGGTGGTGGACTTC.

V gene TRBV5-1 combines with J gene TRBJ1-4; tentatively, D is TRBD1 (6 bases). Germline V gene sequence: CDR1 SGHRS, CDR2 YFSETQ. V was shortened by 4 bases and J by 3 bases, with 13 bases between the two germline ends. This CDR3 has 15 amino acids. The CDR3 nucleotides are TGCGCCAGCAGCGGTACAGGGCTTTCTAATGAAAAACTGTTTTTT. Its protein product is CASSGTGLSNEKLFF.

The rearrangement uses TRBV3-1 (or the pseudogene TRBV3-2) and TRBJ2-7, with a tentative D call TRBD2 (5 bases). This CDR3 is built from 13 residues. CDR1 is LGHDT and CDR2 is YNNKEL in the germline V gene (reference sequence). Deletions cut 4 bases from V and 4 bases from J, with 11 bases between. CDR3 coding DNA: TGTGCCAGCAGCCCCCCCCCGGGGTACGAGCAGTACTTC. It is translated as CASSPPPGYEQYF.

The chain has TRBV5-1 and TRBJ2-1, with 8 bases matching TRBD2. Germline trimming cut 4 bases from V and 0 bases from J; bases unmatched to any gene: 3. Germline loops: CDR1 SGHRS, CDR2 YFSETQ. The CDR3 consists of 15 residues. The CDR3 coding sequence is TGCGCCAGCAGCATAAGCGGGGGCTCCTACAATGAGCAGTTCTTC. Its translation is CASSISGGSYNEQFF.

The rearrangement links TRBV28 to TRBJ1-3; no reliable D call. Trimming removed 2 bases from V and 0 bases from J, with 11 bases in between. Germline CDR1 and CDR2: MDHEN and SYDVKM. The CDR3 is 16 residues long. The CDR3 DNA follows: TGTGCCAGCAGTTTAAGGGCCAGAGCCTCTGGAAACACCATATATTTT. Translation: CASSLRARASGNTIYF.

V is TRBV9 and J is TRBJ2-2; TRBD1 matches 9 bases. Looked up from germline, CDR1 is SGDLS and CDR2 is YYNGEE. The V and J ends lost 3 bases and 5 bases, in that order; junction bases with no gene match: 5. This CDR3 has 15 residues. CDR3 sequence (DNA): TGTGCCAGCAGCGGATGGACAGGGGAAACCGGGGAGCTGTTTTTT. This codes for CASSGWTGETGELFF.

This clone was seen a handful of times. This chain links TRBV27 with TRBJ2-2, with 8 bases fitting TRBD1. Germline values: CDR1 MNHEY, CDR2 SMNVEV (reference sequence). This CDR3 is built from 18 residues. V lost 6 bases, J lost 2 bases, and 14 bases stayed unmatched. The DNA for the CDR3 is TGTGCCAGCAGCCCCAAAATTCTCCAGGGGGCTAACACCGGGGAGCTGTTTTTT. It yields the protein CASSPKILQGANTGELFF.

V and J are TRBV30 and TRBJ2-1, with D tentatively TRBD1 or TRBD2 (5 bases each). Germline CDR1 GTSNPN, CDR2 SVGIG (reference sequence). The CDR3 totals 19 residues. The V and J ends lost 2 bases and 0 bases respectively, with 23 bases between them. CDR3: CAWSPPRDGRTSSYNEQFF. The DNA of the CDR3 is TGTGCCTGGAGTCCTCCCCGGGACGGTCGTACTAGCTCCTACAATGAGCAGTTCTTC. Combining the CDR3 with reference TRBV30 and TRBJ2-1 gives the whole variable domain SQTIHQWPATLVQPVGSPLSLECTVEGTSNPNLYWYRQAAGRGLQLLFYSVGIGQISSEVPQNLSASRPQDRQFILSSKKLLLSDSGFYLCAWSPPRDGRTSSYNEQFFGPGTRLTVL.